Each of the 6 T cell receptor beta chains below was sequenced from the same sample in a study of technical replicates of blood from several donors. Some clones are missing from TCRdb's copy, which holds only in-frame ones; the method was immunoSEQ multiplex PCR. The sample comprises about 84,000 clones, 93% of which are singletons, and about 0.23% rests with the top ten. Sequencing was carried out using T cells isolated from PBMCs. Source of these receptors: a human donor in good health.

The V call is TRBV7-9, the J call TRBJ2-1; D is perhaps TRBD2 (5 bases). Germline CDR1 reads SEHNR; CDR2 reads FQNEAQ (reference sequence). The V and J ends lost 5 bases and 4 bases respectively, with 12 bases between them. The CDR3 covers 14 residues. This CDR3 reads CASSRGSGYNEQFF. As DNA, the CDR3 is TGTGCCAGCAGCCGCGGGTCTGGGTACAATGAGCAGTTCTTC.

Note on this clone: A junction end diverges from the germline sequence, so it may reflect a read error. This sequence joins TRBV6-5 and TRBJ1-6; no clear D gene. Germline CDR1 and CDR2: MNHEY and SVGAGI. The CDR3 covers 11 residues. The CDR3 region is CASSGGVSLDF. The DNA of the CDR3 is TGTGCCAGCAGTGGCGGCGTCTCTCTAGACTTT.

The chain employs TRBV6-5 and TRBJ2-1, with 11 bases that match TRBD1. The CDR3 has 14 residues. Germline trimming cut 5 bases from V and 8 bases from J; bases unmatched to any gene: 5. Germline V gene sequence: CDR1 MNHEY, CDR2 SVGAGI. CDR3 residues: CASSRWTGGDEQFF. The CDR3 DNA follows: TGTGCCAGCAGTCGCTGGACAGGGGGCGATGAGCAGTTCTTC.

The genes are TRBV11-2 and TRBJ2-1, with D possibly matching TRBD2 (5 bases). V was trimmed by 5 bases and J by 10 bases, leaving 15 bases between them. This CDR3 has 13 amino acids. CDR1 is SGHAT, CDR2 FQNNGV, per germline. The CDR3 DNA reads TGTGCCAGCAGCCAGGACTGGTTTTGGGAGCAGTTCTTC. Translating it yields CASSQDWFWEQFF.

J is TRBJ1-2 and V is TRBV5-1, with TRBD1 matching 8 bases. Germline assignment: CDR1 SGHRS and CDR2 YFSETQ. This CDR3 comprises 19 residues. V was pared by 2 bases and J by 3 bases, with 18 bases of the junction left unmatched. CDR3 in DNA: TGCGCCAGCAGCTTCAACCCCTCGGACAGGGTAGGTGTAGACTATGGCTACACCTTC. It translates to CASSFNPSDRVGVDYGYTF.

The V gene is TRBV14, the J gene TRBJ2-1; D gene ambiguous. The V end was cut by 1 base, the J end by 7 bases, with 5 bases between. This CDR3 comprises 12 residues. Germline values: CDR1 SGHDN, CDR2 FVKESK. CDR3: CASSQVLNEQFF. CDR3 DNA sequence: TGTGCCAGCAGCCAAGTTTTAAATGAGCAGTTCTTC.